The clone carrying this TCR beta chain occurred a few times. Its antigen is not identified. The CDR3 covers 16 residues. Trimming cost V 4 bases and J 4 bases; bases outside gene matches: 13. Per germline, CDR1 SGDLS and CDR2 YYNGEE. The data belong to a study of cytomegalovirus exposure and HLA in healthy donors. The PCR was carried out with 60 Vbeta primers and 13 Jbeta primers. The data were produced by immunoSEQ multiplex PCR, yet TCRdb's version contains in-frame clones alone and is incomplete. The sample consists of more than 95,000 clones, 75% to 80% of them appearing once. Findings and caveats of the study: In a later analysis, V- and J-gene trimming of beta chains associated with a DCLRE1C missense variant, replicated independently.

This sequence joins TRBV9 and TRBJ1-2, with TRBD1 matching over 7 bases. This receptor was taken from a man between 60 and 75 years old in good health and CMV-seropositive. The sequenced material came from PBMCs. This CDR3 reads CASSQGVGGRGYGYTF. CDR3 bases: TGTGCCAGCAGCCAAGGTGTAGGGGGCCGGGGCTATGGCTACACCTTC.